Listed below are T cell receptor beta chains from one sample, sequenced in a study of lymphopenia after photon versus proton radiotherapy. This table comes from immunoSEQ multiplex PCR, and its TCRdb copy is limited to in-frame clones, with some not included. The sample lists about 50,000 clones, approximately 92% occurring once. Here the sequenced sample was peripheral blood, taken from a patient treated with photon-based radiotherapy. The receptors shown here come from a woman aged 35 to 49 with cholangiocarcinoma. CDR3s include the opening cysteine and the closing phenylalanine or tryptophan. D genes are given only for firm matches. The size field is filled for only some rows; it gives once, few, many or a size class.

CDR3,DNA,J,D,size,V
CASSELGSALLQETQYF,TGTGCCAGCAGTGAATTAGGCAGCGCTCTCCTCCAAGAGACCCAGTACTTC,TRBJ2-5,-,once,TRBV25-1
CASRRGLNEQFF,TGTGCCAGCCGCAGGGGGCTCAATGAGCAGTTCTTC,TRBJ2-1,TRBD1,-,TRBV6-5
CASSYLQGINSPLHF,TGTGCCAGCAGTTACTTACAGGGGATTAATTCACCCCTCCACTTT,TRBJ1-6,TRBD1,-,TRBV6-5
CASSLENYEQYF,TGTGCCAGCAGCTTAGAAAACTACGAGCAGTACTTC,TRBJ2-7,-,-,TRBV11-2
CASSDAYGYTF,TGTGCCAGTAGTGACGCCTATGGCTACACCTTC,TRBJ1-2,-,-,TRBV19
CASSVVPDRPGELFF,TGTGCCAGCAGCGTAGTTCCCGACAGACCCGGGGAGCTGTTTTTT,TRBJ2-2,-,-,TRBV9
CATQGSSGRINEQFF,TGTGCCACCCAAGGTTCTAGCGGGAGAATCAATGAGCAGTTCTTC,TRBJ2-1,TRBD2,-,TRBV2
CASSLADTDTQYF,TGTGCCAGCAGCTTAGCGGATACAGATACGCAGTATTTT,TRBJ2-3,-,-,TRBV7-8
CASSIERLNTEAFF,TGTGCCAGTAGTATAGAGCGGTTGAACACTGAAGCTTTCTTT,TRBJ1-1,-,-,TRBV19
CASSEAIYEADTQYF,TGTGCCAGCAGTGAAGCGATCTACGAGGCAGATACGCAGTATTTT,TRBJ2-3,-,-,TRBV2
CASSSGLAGGNTQYF,TGTGCCAGCAGCTCGGGACTAGCGGGAGGCAATACGCAGTATTTT,TRBJ2-3,TRBD2,-,TRBV4-2
CASSDQTPNEKLFF,TGTGCCAGCAGTGATCAGACACCAAATGAAAAACTGTTTTTT,TRBJ1-4,-,-,TRBV6-1
CASSQDDRGLGVPGELFF,TGCGCCAGCAGCCAAGATGATAGGGGACTAGGGGTCCCCGGGGAGCTGTTTTTT,TRBJ2-2,TRBD2,-,TRBV4-1
CASSYSTGMGSEKLFF,TGTGCCAGCAGCTACTCAACAGGGATGGGTTCTGAAAAACTGTTTTTT,TRBJ1-4,-,-,TRBV6-5
CASSPPGQYSYEQYF,TGTGCCAGCAGCCCGCCGGGACAGTACTCCTACGAGCAGTACTTC,TRBJ2-7,TRBD1,-,TRBV11-2
CASSLQTTGNQPQHF,TGTGCCAGCAGCCTCCAAACTACGGGCAATCAGCCCCAGCATTTT,TRBJ1-5,-,-,TRBV5-6
CASSLAGTGTDTQYF,TGCGCCAGCAGCTTGGCGGGGACGGGCACAGATACGCAGTATTTT,TRBJ2-3,-,-,TRBV5-1
CASSPPGVNEQFF,TGTGCCAGCTCACCACCAGGGGTGAATGAGCAGTTCTTC,TRBJ2-1,-,-,TRBV18
CASSPWTSGVNNEQFF,TGTGCCAGCAGCCCCTGGACTAGCGGGGTCAACAATGAGCAGTTCTTC,TRBJ2-1,TRBD2,-,TRBV7-3
CASSAVGGQADGSEYF,TGTGCCAGCTCAGCCGTGGGGGGACAAGCAGATGGGAGCGAGTACTTC,TRBJ2-7,-,-,TRBV18
CASTRGISGNTIYF,TGTGCCAGCACTCGGGGGATCTCTGGAAACACCATATATTTT,TRBJ1-3,-,-,TRBV28
CASSQEKYSYNEQFF,TGTGCCAGCAGCCAAGAGAAGTACTCCTACAATGAGCAGTTCTTC,TRBJ2-1,-,-,TRBV4-2
CASSVHPWTGPTGELFF,TGTGCCAGCAGCGTTCACCCCTGGACAGGTCCCACCGGGGAGCTGTTTTTT,TRBJ2-2,TRBD1,-,TRBV9
CAWSVRGGTEAFF,TGTGCCTGGAGTGTACGGGGAGGTACTGAAGCTTTCTTT,TRBJ1-1,-,-,TRBV30
CASTQRVETQYF,TGTGCCAGCACCCAAAGAGTTGAGACCCAGTACTTC,TRBJ2-5,-,-,TRBV2
CASSTVDSSIDGYTF,TGTGCCAGCAGCACGGTGGACAGTTCTATTGATGGCTACACCTTC,TRBJ1-2,-,-,TRBV5-8
CASSSPLSGRNPYEQYF,TGTGCCAGCAGCTCGCCCTTGAGCGGGAGGAATCCCTACGAGCAGTACTTC,TRBJ2-7,TRBD2,-,TRBV7-2
CASSLGAGTGITEAFF,TGCGCCAGCAGCTTGGGGGCCGGGACAGGGATAACTGAAGCTTTCTTT,TRBJ1-1,TRBD1,once,TRBV5-1
CASSPRGGGGGDTEAFF,TGTGCCAGCAGCCCCCGGGGTGGGGGCGGAGGAGACACTGAAGCTTTCTTT,TRBJ1-1,-,-,TRBV9
CSVPTVTRGTDTQYF,TGCAGCGTACCAACGGTGACAAGAGGCACAGATACGCAGTATTTT,TRBJ2-3,-,once,TRBV29-1
CASSFLGGEQYF,TGTGCCAGCAGTTTCCTAGGGGGCGAGCAGTACTTC,TRBJ2-7,-,once,TRBV28
CASKIVSSYNEQFF,TGTGCCAGCAAGATAGTAAGCTCCTACAATGAGCAGTTCTTC,TRBJ2-1,-,-,TRBV28
CASSTGAGGSLNGYTF,TGTGCCAGCAGCACAGGGGCAGGGGGTAGTTTAAATGGCTACACCTTC,TRBJ1-2,TRBD1,-,TRBV9
CASSPDRDYGYTF,TGTGCCAGCAGCCCGGACAGGGACTATGGCTACACCTTC,TRBJ1-2,TRBD1,-,TRBV5-4
CASSHDPGRGYEQYF,TGTGCCAGCAGCCACGACCCGGGGAGGGGGTACGAGCAGTACTTC,TRBJ2-7,-,-,TRBV6-5
CASRYRLNTGELFF,TGTGCCAGTAGGTACAGGCTGAACACCGGGGAGCTGTTTTTT,TRBJ2-2,-,-,TRBV19
CASSSTGGPYEQYF,TGTGCCAGCAGCTCGACAGGCGGTCCCTACGAGCAGTACTTC,TRBJ2-7,-,-,TRBV7-9
CASSLTSGASGNTIYF,TGTGCCAGCAGCCTGACCTCGGGGGCGTCTGGAAACACCATATATTTT,TRBJ1-3,-,-,TRBV7-9
CRGGSYNEQFF,TGCAGGGGGGGCTCCTACAATGAGCAGTTCTTC,TRBJ2-1,-,-,TRBV20-1
CASSFLGGITEAFF,TGTGCCAGCAGTTTCCTAGGGGGCATCACTGAAGCTTTCTTT,TRBJ1-1,TRBD1,-,TRBV27
CASSPQGGGQETQYF,TGTGCCAGCAGCCCCCAAGGAGGGGGTCAAGAGACCCAGTACTTC,TRBJ2-5,-,-,TRBV9
CASSVGPQVTGELFF,TGTGCCAGCAGCGTAGGCCCCCAAGTAACCGGGGAGCTGTTTTTT,TRBJ2-2,-,-,TRBV9
CAWSPRGTGNEKLFF,TGTGCCTGGAGTCCCCGAGGCACGGGGAATGAAAAACTGTTTTTT,TRBJ1-4,-,-,TRBV30
CASSSGGQGRSGYTF,TGCGCCAGCAGCTCCGGTGGGCAGGGTCGGAGTGGCTACACCTTC,TRBJ1-2,-,-,TRBV4-1
CASSQPGTTADTQYF,TGTGCCAGCAGCCAACCCGGGACGACCGCAGATACGCAGTATTTT,TRBJ2-3,-,-,TRBV7-2
CASSRGGFYNEQFF,TGTGCCAGCAGCCGCGGGGGGTTTTACAATGAGCAGTTCTTC,TRBJ2-1,TRBD2,-,TRBV14
CASSLSGYPDTQYF,TGTGCCAGCAGTTTATCGGGTTACCCAGATACGCAGTATTTT,TRBJ2-3,-,-,TRBV27
CASSLQGGGGYTF,TGTGCCAGCAGCTTACAGGGAGGGGGTGGCTACACCTTC,TRBJ1-2,-,-,TRBV11-2